The clone carrying this T cell receptor beta chain was seen once. Its antigen is not identified. The data are from a study of post-analysis software for immune sequencing data. Study at large: Secondary progressive, relapsing-remitting and progressive-relapsing multiple sclerosis were among the included disease courses.

Carried by the TCR beta cDNA libraries were unique molecular identifiers. cDNA molecules numbering roughly 0.5 million came from roughly 1 to 10 million T cells. TCRdb reprocessed the PCR reads via MiXCR and lists one record per CDR3 protein. The top ten hold roughly 5% of the sample, which has fewer than 900,000 distinct CDR3 sequences, around 45% seen once. Whole-study findings and limits: By F measure, strong co-clustering occurred among samples prepared in the same batch. Significantly decreased normalized Chao1 diversity was recorded for multiple sclerosis patients relative to controls.

Sequenced input: blood. The source of this sequence is a girl aged 10 to 17 with multiple sclerosis.

In DNA, the CDR3 is TGTGCCACCAGCAGAGGCTCGGACGACTATGGCTACACCTTC. The encoded protein is CATSRGSDDYGYTF. This rearrangement joins TRBV15 to TRBJ1-2; D gene unclear. CDR1 and CDR2 from the germline V gene are LNHNV and YYDKDF (reference sequence). This CDR3 region has 14 residues. The V gene lost 1 base and the J gene lost 3 bases, with 9 bases spanning the gap.